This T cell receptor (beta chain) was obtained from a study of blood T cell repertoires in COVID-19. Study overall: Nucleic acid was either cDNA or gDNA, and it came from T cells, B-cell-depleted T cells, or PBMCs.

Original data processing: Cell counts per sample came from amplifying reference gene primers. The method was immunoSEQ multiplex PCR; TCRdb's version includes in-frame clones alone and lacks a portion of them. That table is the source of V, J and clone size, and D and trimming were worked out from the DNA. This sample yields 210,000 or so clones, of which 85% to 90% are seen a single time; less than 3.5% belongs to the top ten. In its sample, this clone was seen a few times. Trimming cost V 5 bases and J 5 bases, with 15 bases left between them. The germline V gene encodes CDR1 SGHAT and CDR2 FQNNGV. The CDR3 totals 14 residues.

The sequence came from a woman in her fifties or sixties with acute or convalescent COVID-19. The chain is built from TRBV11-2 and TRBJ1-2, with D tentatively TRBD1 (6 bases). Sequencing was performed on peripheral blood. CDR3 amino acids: CASSPQTGPYGYTF. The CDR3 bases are TGTGCCAGCAGCCCCCAGACAGGACCGTATGGCTACACCTTC.